This T cell receptor beta chain was captured in a study of blood T cell repertoires in COVID-19. Turning to the study itself: Spain, Italy and the United States supplied samples that represented acute and convalescent COVID-19. PBMCs, B-cell-depleted T cells, or T cells were the source of the cDNA or gDNA that made up the material.

This CDR3 comprises 15 residues. Germline CDR1 reads SGHRS; CDR2 reads YFSETQ. The V end lost 5 bases, the J end lost 4 bases, and 16 bases lay between the germline ends. Under the authors' procedure: By means of reference gene primer amplification, nucleated cell counts were estimated. The protocol was immunoSEQ multiplex PCR, while the TCRdb copy is restricted to in-frame clones and leaves out a portion. D and trimming were read from the DNA, whereas the V and J calls and clone size are those reported in that table. The sample yields approximately 65,000 clones, roughly 87% seen once. Patients of the Seattle cohort, enrolled during active infection, were followed longitudinally.

The gene calls are TRBV5-1 and TRBJ2-1; D is perhaps TRBD2 (6 bases). Sequences were obtained from peripheral blood. This TCR derives from a man in his forties or fifties with COVID-19, enrolled during active disease. CDR3 sequence reads: CASSASSARYNEQFF. The CDR3 DNA follows: TGCGCCAGCAGTGCCTCTAGCGCCCGGTACAATGAGCAGTTCTTC.